Sequencing of this T cell receptor (beta chain) was carried out in a study of blood T cell repertoires in COVID-19. Study-level background: Samples representing acute and convalescent COVID-19 were sourced from the United States, Italy and Spain. T cells, B-cell-depleted T cells, or PBMCs supplied cDNA or gDNA.

In the source study's methods: Estimates of nucleated cell counts were drawn from the amplification of reference gene primers. The assay was immunoSEQ multiplex PCR, and TCRdb's table has in-frame clones only and misses some. V and J calls and clone size are as listed in that table; D and trimming were resolved from the DNA. Of 44,000 or so clones in the sample, roughly 69% were seen once. CDR1 is SGHVS and CDR2 is FNYEAQ in the germline V gene. This CDR3 region has 16 residues. Trimming left V 0 bases short and J 9 bases short, with 18 bases between. Source material: peripheral blood. The rearrangement joins TRBV7-6 to TRBJ2-1; TRBD2 is a possible D gene (5 bases). The TCR originated in a man at least 80 years old with acute or convalescent COVID-19. The DNA of the CDR3 is TGTGCCAGCAGCTTAGCGCTCGGTAGCGCGACGACTGAGCAGTTCTTC. Its protein is CASSLALGSATTEQFF.